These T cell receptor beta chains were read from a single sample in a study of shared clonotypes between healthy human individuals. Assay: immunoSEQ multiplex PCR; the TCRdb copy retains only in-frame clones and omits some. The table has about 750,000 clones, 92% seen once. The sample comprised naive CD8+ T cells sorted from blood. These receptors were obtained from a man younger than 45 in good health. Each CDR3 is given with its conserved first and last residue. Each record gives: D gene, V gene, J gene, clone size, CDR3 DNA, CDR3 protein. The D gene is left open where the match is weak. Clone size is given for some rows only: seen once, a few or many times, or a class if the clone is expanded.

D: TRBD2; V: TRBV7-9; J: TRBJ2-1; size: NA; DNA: TGTGCCAGCAGAGGTGGGACTAGCGGGAGGAATGAGCAGTTCTTC; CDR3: CASRGGTSGRNEQFF
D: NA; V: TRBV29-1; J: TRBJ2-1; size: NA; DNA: TGCAGCGTTGAACCGACTAGCTACAATGAGCAGTTCTTC; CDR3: CSVEPTSYNEQFF
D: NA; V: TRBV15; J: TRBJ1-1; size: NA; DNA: TGTGCCACCTCGAGTTCCCGACGTTGGGGGGCAATGAACACTGAAGCTTTCTTT; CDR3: CATSSSRRWGAMNTEAFF
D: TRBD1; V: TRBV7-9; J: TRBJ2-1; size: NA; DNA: TGTGCCAGCAGCTCTGCCTCCGGGACAGGTACCTACAATGAGCAGTTCTTC; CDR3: CASSSASGTGTYNEQFF
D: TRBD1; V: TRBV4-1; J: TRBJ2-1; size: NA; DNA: TGCGCCAGCAGCCGAGAGGGGGACAGGGGTATGGAGCAGTTCTTC; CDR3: CASSREGDRGMEQFF
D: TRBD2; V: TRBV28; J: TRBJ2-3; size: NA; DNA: TGTGCCAGCAGTTTAGGCTCACTAGCGGGAGGGTATCCAGATACGCAGTATTTT; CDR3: CASSLGSLAGGYPDTQYF
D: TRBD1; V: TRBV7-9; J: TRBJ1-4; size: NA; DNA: TGTGCCAGCAGCACTGGGACAGCAACTAATGAAAAACTGTTTTTT; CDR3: CASSTGTATNEKLFF
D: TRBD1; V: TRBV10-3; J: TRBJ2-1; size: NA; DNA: TGTGCCATCAGTGAGACAGGGGAATACAATGAGCAGTTCTTC; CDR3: CAISETGEYNEQFF
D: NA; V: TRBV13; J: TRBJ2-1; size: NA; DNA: TGTGCCAGCAGCTTAGCCTCCTTGGGCTACAATGAGCAGTTCTTC; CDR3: CASSLASLGYNEQFF
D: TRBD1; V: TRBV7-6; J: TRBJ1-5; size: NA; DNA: TGTGCCAGCAGCTTAGGAGCAGGGGGCGGGAGCAATCAGCCCCAGCATTTT; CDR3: CASSLGAGGGSNQPQHF
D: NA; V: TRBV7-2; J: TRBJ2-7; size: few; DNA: TGTGCCAGCAGAATCCCCTCGGGGGAGCAGTACTTC; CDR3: CASRIPSGEQYF
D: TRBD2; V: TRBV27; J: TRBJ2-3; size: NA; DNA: TGTGCCAGCAGCCCTTTTACATTGGGACTAGCGGGAGCTACGCAGTATTTT; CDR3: CASSPFTLGLAGATQYF
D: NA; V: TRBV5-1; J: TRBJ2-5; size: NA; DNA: TGCGCCAGCAGCTTGGCGGGTTTAGGGATGAAGACCCAGTACTTC; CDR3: CASSLAGLGMKTQYF
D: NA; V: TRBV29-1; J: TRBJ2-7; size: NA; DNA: TGCAGCGTTGAGTCTGGTTCTCAATCCTACGAGCAGTACTTC; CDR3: CSVESGSQSYEQYF
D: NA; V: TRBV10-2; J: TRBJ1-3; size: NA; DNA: TGCGCCAGCAGTGATGGAGTAGTTGGTGGAAACACCATATATTTT; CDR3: CASSDGVVGGNTIYF
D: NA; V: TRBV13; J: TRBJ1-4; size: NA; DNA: TGTGCCAGCAGCACTTTGGATAGGACCCATAATGAAAAACTGTTTTTT; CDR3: CASSTLDRTHNEKLFF
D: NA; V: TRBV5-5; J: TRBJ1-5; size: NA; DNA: TGTGCCAGCAGCTTGGAGGGTGGAGGTTATCAGCCCCAGCATTTT; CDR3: CASSLEGGGYQPQHF
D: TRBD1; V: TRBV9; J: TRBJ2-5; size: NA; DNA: TGTGCCAGCAGCGCGTCCCGGGACAGGGCTCCCAGGGAGCGAGAGACCCAGTACTTC; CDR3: CASSASRDRAPRERETQYF
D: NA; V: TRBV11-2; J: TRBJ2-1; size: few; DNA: TGTGCCAGCAGCTCACTAGGCAATGAGCAGTTCTTC; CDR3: CASSSLGNEQFF
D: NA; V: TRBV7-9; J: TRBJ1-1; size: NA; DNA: TGTGCCAGCAGCCTCGACAAACGAGTCACTGAAGCTTTCTTT; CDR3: CASSLDKRVTEAFF
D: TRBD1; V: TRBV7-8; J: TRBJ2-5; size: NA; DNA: TGTGCCAGCAGCTTAAACCAGGGGGCTGAAGAGACCCAGTACTTC; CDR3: CASSLNQGAEETQYF
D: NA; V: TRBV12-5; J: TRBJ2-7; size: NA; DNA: TGTGCTAGTGCCCGTGATGATGACACGTACGAGCAGTACTTC; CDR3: CASARDDDTYEQYF
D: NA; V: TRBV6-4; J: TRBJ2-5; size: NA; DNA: TGTGCCAGCAGTGACTCGTCCTATGGGGCCACCGTGGCCCAGTACTTC; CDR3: CASSDSSYGATVAQYF
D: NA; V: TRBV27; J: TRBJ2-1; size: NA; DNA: TGTGCCAGCAGTTTACATGCTAGTCGAGGGATCAGTGAGCAGTTCTTC; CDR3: CASSLHASRGISEQFF
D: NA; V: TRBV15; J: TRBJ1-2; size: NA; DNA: TGTGCCACCAGCAGGGGACGGTTCGGCAGGTTAAACTATGGCTACACCTTC; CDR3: CATSRGRFGRLNYGYTF
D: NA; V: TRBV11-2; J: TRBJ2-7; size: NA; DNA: TGTGCCTGTGAGCAGATCTCCTACGAGCAGTACTTC; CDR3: CACEQISYEQYF
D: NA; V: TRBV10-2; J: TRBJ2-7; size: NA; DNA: TGCGCCAGGAAACGAAGCGGGCAACCCCCCTACGAGCAGTACTTC; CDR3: CARKRSGQPPYEQYF
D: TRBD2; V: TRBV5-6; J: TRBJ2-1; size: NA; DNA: TGTGCCAGCAGCTCAGCGGGAGATCGGAATGAGCAGTTCTTC; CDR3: CASSSAGDRNEQFF
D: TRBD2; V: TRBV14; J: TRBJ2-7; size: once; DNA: TGTGCCAGCAGCCCCAGGACGGGAGGCGTGTACGAGCAGTACTTC; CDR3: CASSPRTGGVYEQYF
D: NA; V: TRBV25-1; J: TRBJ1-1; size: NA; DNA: TGTGCCAGCAGTGTTGGGATGAACACTGAAGCTTTCTTT; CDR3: CASSVGMNTEAFF
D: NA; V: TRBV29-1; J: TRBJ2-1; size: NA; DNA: TGCAGCGTTGCCACTGGACCCTACAATGAGCAGTTCTTC; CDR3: CSVATGPYNEQFF
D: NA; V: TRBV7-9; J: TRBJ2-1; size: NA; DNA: TGTGCCAGCAGCTTAGCGGGAGGCCCATACAATGAGCAGTTCTTC; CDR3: CASSLAGGPYNEQFF
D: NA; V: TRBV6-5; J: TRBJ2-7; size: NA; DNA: TGTGCCAGCAGTTACAGGCAAGCTTCCTCCTACGAGCAGTACTTC; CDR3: CASSYRQASSYEQYF
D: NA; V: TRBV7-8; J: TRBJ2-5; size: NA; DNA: TGTGCCAGCAGCTTAGCGAGGAACCAAGAGACCCAGTACTTC; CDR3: CASSLARNQETQYF
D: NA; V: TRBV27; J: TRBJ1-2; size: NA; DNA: TGTGCCAGCAGTCTCGACAGATCCCGGGGCTACACCTTC; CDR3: CASSLDRSRGYTF
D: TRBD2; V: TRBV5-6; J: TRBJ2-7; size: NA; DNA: TGTGCCAGCAGCTTGGCCATAGGACTAGCATTCTCCTACGAGCAGTACTTC; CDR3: CASSLAIGLAFSYEQYF
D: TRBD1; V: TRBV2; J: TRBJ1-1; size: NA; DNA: TGTGCCAGCAGCTCGGGACAGGGCAACACTGAAGCTTTCTTT; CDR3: CASSSGQGNTEAFF
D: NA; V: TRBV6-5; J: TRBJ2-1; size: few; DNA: TGTGCCAGCAGTTACGGCGGCAATGAGCAGTTCTTC; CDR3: CASSYGGNEQFF
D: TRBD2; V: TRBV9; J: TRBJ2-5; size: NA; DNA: TGTGCCAGCAGCGTATTTACTAGCGGGAGGCCACGAGTTTTCGAAGAGACCCAGTACTTC; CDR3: CASSVFTSGRPRVFEETQYF
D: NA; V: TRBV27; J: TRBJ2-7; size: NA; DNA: TGTGCCAGCAGTTTACAGCGATCGATCCGGGGCGAGCAGTACTTC; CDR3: CASSLQRSIRGEQYF
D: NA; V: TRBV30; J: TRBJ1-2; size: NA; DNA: TGTGCCTGGAGTGAAACCCGGGGCTATGGCTACACCTTC; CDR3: CAWSETRGYGYTF
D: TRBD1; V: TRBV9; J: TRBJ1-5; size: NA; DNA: TGTGCCAGCAGCGCTTCCGGGACAGTAGACCAGCCCCAGCATTTT; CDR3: CASSASGTVDQPQHF
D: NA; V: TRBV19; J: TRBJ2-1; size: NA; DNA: TGTGCCAGTACCGGAGGGAATCCCTATGATCTTTCCTACAATGAGCAGTTCTTC; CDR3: CASTGGNPYDLSYNEQFF
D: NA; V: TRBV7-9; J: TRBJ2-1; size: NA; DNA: TGTGCCAGCAGCAGTTCCACCAACAATGAGCAGTTCTTC; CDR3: CASSSSTNNEQFF
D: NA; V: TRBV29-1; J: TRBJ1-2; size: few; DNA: TGCAGCGTAAAGACAGCAGCTAACTATGGCTACACCTTC; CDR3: CSVKTAANYGYTF
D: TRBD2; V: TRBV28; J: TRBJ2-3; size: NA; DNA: TGTGCCAGCAGTTTATCTTTCGGGGTGTCGGCGGGAGGCCATAAAGATACGCAGTATTTT; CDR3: CASSLSFGVSAGGHKDTQYF
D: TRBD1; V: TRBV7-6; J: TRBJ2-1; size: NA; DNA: TGTGCCAGCAGCTTCGGACAGGGGATCAATGAGCAGTTCTTC; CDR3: CASSFGQGINEQFF
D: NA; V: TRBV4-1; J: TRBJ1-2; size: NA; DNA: TGCGCCAGCAGCCAAGAACCCCGGGCTGGTGGGTATGGCTACACCTTC; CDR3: CASSQEPRAGGYGYTF
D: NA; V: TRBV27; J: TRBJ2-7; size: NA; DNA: TGTGCCAGCAGTTTCGGGGGCAACGAGCAGTACTTC; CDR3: CASSFGGNEQYF
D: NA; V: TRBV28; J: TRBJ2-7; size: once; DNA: TGTGCCAGCAGTTCCAGGGCTGGGACCTACGAGCAGTACTTC; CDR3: CASSSRAGTYEQYF
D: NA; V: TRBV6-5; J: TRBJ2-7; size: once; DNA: TGTGCCAGCAGTTACTCGAATCTTGGCAGCTCCTACGAGCAGTACTTC; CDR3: CASSYSNLGSSYEQYF
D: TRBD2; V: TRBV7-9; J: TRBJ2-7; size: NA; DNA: TGTGCCAGCCGCCCCGGGGGGGATGGAACCTACGAGCAGTACTTC; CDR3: CASRPGGDGTYEQYF
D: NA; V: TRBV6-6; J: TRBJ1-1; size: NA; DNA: TGTGCCAGCAGTTACTTAAACAGGGAATTGAACACTGAAGCTTTCTTT; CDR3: CASSYLNRELNTEAFF
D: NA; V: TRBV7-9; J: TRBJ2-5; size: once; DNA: TGTGCCAGCAGCCCCTCGAGGAAACAAGAGACCCAGTACTTC; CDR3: CASSPSRKQETQYF
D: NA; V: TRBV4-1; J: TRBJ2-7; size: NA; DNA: TGCGCCAGCAGCCAAGAGGAGGGACAGCCCTACGAGCAGTACTTC; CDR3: CASSQEEGQPYEQYF
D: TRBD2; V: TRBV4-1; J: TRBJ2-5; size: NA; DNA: TGCGCCAGCAGCCAAGATCCCCAGTGGAAACTAGCGCTGGAGACCCAGTACTTC; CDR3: CASSQDPQWKLALETQYF
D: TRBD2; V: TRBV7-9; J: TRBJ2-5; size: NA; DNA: TGTGCCAGCAGCCCCGGACTAGCGGGAGGAAGAGCGGAAGAGACCCAGTACTTC; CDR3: CASSPGLAGGRAEETQYF
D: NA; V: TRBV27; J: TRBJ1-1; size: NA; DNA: TGTGCCAGCAGTTTTGGATACGCCAGGGAGGCTTTCTTT; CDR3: CASSFGYAREAFF
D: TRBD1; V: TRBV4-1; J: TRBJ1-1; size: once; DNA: TGCGCCAGCAGCCAAGACCGGGACAGGGCCGGAGCTTTCTTT; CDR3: CASSQDRDRAGAFF